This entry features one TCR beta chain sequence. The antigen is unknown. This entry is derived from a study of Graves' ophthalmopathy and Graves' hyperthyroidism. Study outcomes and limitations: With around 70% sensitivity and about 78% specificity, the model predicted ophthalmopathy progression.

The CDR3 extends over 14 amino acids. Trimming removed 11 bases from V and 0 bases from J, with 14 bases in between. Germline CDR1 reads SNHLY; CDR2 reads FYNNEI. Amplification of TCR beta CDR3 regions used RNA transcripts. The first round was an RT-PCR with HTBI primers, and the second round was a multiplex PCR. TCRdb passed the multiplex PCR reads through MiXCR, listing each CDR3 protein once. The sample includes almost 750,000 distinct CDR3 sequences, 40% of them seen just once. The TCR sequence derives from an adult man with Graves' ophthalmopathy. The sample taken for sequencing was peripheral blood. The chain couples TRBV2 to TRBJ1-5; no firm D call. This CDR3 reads CAWSGGYSNQPQHF. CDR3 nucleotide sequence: TGTGCCTGGAGTGGAGGGTATAGCAATCAGCCCCAGCATTTT. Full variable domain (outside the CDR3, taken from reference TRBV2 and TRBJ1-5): EPEVTQTPSHQVTQMGQEVILRCVPISNHLYFYWYRQILGQKVEFLVSFYNNEISEKSEIFDDQFSVERPDGSNFTLKIRSTKLEDSAMYFCAWSGGYSNQPQHFGDGTRLSIL.